This is a list of T cell receptor beta chains from one sample in a study of blood T cells in healthy people across ages. Via MiXCR, TCRdb re-called the 5' RACE reads, giving one row per CDR3 protein. The table shows about 1.8 million distinct CDR3 sequences, with about 50% occurring only once. Source material: blood. The receptor source for this set is a woman aged 40-49 years in good health. Each CDR3 is given with its conserved first and last residue. A D gene is named only where the DNA matches it firmly. Expanded clones are given a class, and other clones once, few, many or no size at all.

j_call: TRBJ2-3; clone_size: few; v_call: TRBV18; d_call: TRBD1; cdr3_nt: TGTGCCAGCTGGACAGGCGCCGATGGGTTTTTAGATACGCAGTATTTT; cdr3_aa: CASWTGADGFLDTQYF
j_call: TRBJ2-7; clone_size: NA; v_call: TRBV7-2; d_call: NA; cdr3_nt: TGTGCCAGCAGCTTTAAAGGGGGGAGCCCGGGGCCCTACGAGCAGTACTTC; cdr3_aa: CASSFKGGSPGPYEQYF
j_call: TRBJ2-1; clone_size: NA; v_call: TRBV6-5; d_call: TRBD1; cdr3_nt: TGTGCCAGCAGGATACAGGGGGGAGCCTACAATGAGCAGTTCTTC; cdr3_aa: CASRIQGGAYNEQFF
j_call: TRBJ2-7; clone_size: NA; v_call: TRBV6-2/TRBV6-3; d_call: NA; cdr3_nt: TGTGCCAGCAGTTACCGGGGGTTTGAGCAGTACTTC; cdr3_aa: CASSYRGFEQYF
j_call: TRBJ2-7; clone_size: NA; v_call: TRBV29-1; d_call: NA; cdr3_nt: TGCAGCGTTTTGGGGCAGGGGGGAGACGAGCAGTACTTC; cdr3_aa: CSVLGQGGDEQYF
j_call: TRBJ2-3; clone_size: NA; v_call: TRBV10-1; d_call: NA; cdr3_nt: TGCGCCAGCAGTGAACAGGGAACCAGTAGCACAGATACGCAGTATTTT; cdr3_aa: CASSEQGTSSTDTQYF
j_call: TRBJ2-1; clone_size: few; v_call: TRBV2; d_call: TRBD2; cdr3_nt: TGTGCCAGCAGTGGCCCCTCCCCGGGACTAGCGGGGGCAAGCTCCTACAATGAGCAGTTCTTC; cdr3_aa: CASSGPSPGLAGASSYNEQFF
j_call: TRBJ2-3; clone_size: few; v_call: TRBV6-2/TRBV6-3; d_call: NA; cdr3_nt: TGTGCCAGCACTAAGGGGGGCGGAGCCCGGAGCACAGATACGCAGTATTTT; cdr3_aa: CASTKGGGARSTDTQYF
j_call: TRBJ1-5; clone_size: NA; v_call: TRBV12-3/TRBV12-4; d_call: TRBD1; cdr3_nt: TGTGCCAGCAGTTGGGGACAGGGGCTTGGGGGGAGCAATCAGCCCCAGCATTTT; cdr3_aa: CASSWGQGLGGSNQPQHF
j_call: TRBJ2-5; clone_size: NA; v_call: TRBV6-5; d_call: NA; cdr3_nt: TGTGCCAGCAGCCCCCAGGGGATCCCCCAAGAGACCCAGTACTTC; cdr3_aa: CASSPQGIPQETQYF
j_call: TRBJ2-7; clone_size: NA; v_call: TRBV5-1; d_call: NA; cdr3_nt: TGCGCCAGCAGCTTGGGGGTGATGACCTACGAGCAGTACTTC; cdr3_aa: CASSLGVMTYEQYF
j_call: TRBJ1-5; clone_size: NA; v_call: TRBV5-1; d_call: NA; cdr3_nt: TGCGCCCCCCAAGAGGATCAGCCCCAGCATTTT; cdr3_aa: CAPQEDQPQHF
j_call: TRBJ1-6; clone_size: NA; v_call: TRBV6-5; d_call: TRBD1; cdr3_nt: TGTGCCAGCGTCGGCGGGACAGTTAATTCACCCCTCCACTTT; cdr3_aa: CASVGGTVNSPLHF
j_call: TRBJ2-3; clone_size: NA; v_call: TRBV10-2; d_call: NA; cdr3_nt: TGCGCCAGCAGTGGGGACATTCGTCCTAGCACAGATACGCAGTATTTT; cdr3_aa: CASSGDIRPSTDTQYF
j_call: TRBJ2-3; clone_size: NA; v_call: TRBV4-2; d_call: TRBD2; cdr3_nt: TGTGCCAGCAGCCAAGATTGGGCGGGGGGAGCTTACCTCACAGATACGCAGTATTTT; cdr3_aa: CASSQDWAGGAYLTDTQYF
j_call: TRBJ2-6; clone_size: few; v_call: TRBV12-3/TRBV12-4; d_call: NA; cdr3_nt: TGTGCCAGCAGTTCCTCCTTTCTGGGCCACTCTGGGGCCAACGTCCTGACTTTC; cdr3_aa: CASSSSFLGHSGANVLTF
j_call: TRBJ2-6; clone_size: NA; v_call: TRBV28; d_call: NA; cdr3_nt: TGTGCCAGCAGTTCCATGATGCAATCTGGGGCCAACGTCCTGACTTTC; cdr3_aa: CASSSMMQSGANVLTF
j_call: TRBJ2-7; clone_size: few; v_call: TRBV12-3/TRBV12-4; d_call: NA; cdr3_nt: TGTGCCAGCAGTATGCCTTACGTTGGGGGGAGGCTCAACGAGCAGTACTTC; cdr3_aa: CASSMPYVGGRLNEQYF
j_call: TRBJ2-7; clone_size: few; v_call: TRBV20-1; d_call: NA; cdr3_nt: TGCAGTCGTAGCTCTGGCGTCGAGCAGTACTTC; cdr3_aa: CSRSSGVEQYF
j_call: TRBJ2-4; clone_size: NA; v_call: TRBV5-1; d_call: NA; cdr3_nt: TGCGCCAGCAGCGACATCCACTTGGAGGCCAAAAACATTCAGTACTTC; cdr3_aa: CASSDIHLEAKNIQYF
j_call: TRBJ2-5; clone_size: few; v_call: TRBV20-1; d_call: NA; cdr3_nt: TGCAGTGCTTGGGAACTTACAGGGACCCAGTACTTC; cdr3_aa: CSAWELTGTQYF
j_call: TRBJ2-1; clone_size: few; v_call: TRBV3-1; d_call: NA; cdr3_nt: TGTGCCAGCAGCCAAGAGTTGGGGGCTGAGCAGTTCTTC; cdr3_aa: CASSQELGAEQFF
j_call: TRBJ1-5; clone_size: NA; v_call: TRBV6-6; d_call: TRBD1; cdr3_nt: TGTGCCAGCAGCGCAGGGGGCGGGGGTCAGCCCCAGCATTTT; cdr3_aa: CASSAGGGGQPQHF
j_call: TRBJ2-1; clone_size: NA; v_call: TRBV15; d_call: NA; cdr3_nt: TGTGCCATCAGCAGAGATGAAAATGAGCAGTTCTTC; cdr3_aa: CAISRDENEQFF
j_call: TRBJ2-7; clone_size: NA; v_call: TRBV20-1; d_call: NA; cdr3_nt: TGCAGTGCACCGACGGAGTACCAGCAGTACTTC; cdr3_aa: CSAPTEYQQYF
j_call: TRBJ2-6; clone_size: few; v_call: TRBV6-5; d_call: NA; cdr3_nt: TGTGCCAGCAGGGCGTCGCGGAGCTCTGGGGCCAACGTCCTGACTTTC; cdr3_aa: CASRASRSSGANVLTF
j_call: TRBJ1-2; clone_size: NA; v_call: TRBV28; d_call: NA; cdr3_nt: TGTGCCAGCAGTTTAGGTGGCAGATCATCCTCCTATGGCTACACCTTC; cdr3_aa: CASSLGGRSSSYGYTF
j_call: TRBJ1-2; clone_size: NA; v_call: TRBV2; d_call: NA; cdr3_nt: TGTGCCAGCAGTGAAGCCCGGGCCCCAGGGGCGAGTGGCTACACCTTC; cdr3_aa: CASSEARAPGASGYTF
j_call: TRBJ2-5; clone_size: NA; v_call: TRBV7-3; d_call: TRBD1; cdr3_nt: TGTGCCAGCAGCCCGGAAGGGACAGTACAAGAGACCCAGTACTTC; cdr3_aa: CASSPEGTVQETQYF
j_call: TRBJ2-1; clone_size: NA; v_call: TRBV21-1; d_call: NA; cdr3_nt: TGTGCCAGCAGCAGAAACCGGGACAGGGTTCTCAATGAGCAGTTCTTC; cdr3_aa: CASSRNRDRVLNEQFF
j_call: TRBJ2-5; clone_size: NA; v_call: TRBV7-2; d_call: NA; cdr3_nt: TGTGCCAGCAGCTTAGTAGGCTCCGACTACCAAGAGACCCAGTACTTC; cdr3_aa: CASSLVGSDYQETQYF
j_call: TRBJ1-2; clone_size: NA; v_call: TRBV5-6; d_call: TRBD1; cdr3_nt: TGTGCCAGCAGCTTGGCTGGTAGGACAGGGACAGTCTATGGCTACACCTTC; cdr3_aa: CASSLAGRTGTVYGYTF
j_call: TRBJ2-7; clone_size: NA; v_call: TRBV7-8; d_call: TRBD2; cdr3_nt: TGTGCCAGCAGCTTAGAGGGGACTAGTGGTTTTTTGAGCGTCTACGAGCAGTACTTC; cdr3_aa: CASSLEGTSGFLSVYEQYF
j_call: TRBJ2-1; clone_size: NA; v_call: TRBV7-2; d_call: TRBD2; cdr3_nt: TGTGCCAGCAGCTATTTAGCGGGGGGGCCTATTCTTGAGCAGTTCTTC; cdr3_aa: CASSYLAGGPILEQFF
j_call: TRBJ2-1; clone_size: NA; v_call: TRBV10-3; d_call: TRBD1; cdr3_nt: TGTGCCATCAGTAAGGACAGGGGGCAGGATGAGCAGTTCTTC; cdr3_aa: CAISKDRGQDEQFF
j_call: TRBJ2-7; clone_size: few; v_call: TRBV7-9; d_call: TRBD2; cdr3_nt: TGTGCCAGCAACCTAGCGGCTAGCGGGGATACCTACGAGCAGTACTTC; cdr3_aa: CASNLAASGDTYEQYF
j_call: TRBJ2-7; clone_size: NA; v_call: TRBV3-1; d_call: NA; cdr3_nt: TGTGCCAGCAGCCAAGGTGGGGGTGGACCCTACGAGCAGTACTTC; cdr3_aa: CASSQGGGGPYEQYF
j_call: TRBJ2-3; clone_size: NA; v_call: TRBV20-1; d_call: TRBD2; cdr3_nt: TGCAGTGCTTTTAGCGGGGGAAGCACAGATACGCAGTATTTT; cdr3_aa: CSAFSGGSTDTQYF
j_call: TRBJ2-3; clone_size: once; v_call: TRBV6-6; d_call: TRBD1; cdr3_nt: TGTGCCAGCAGCCAGGGACAGGGGGCCAGCACAGATACGCAGTATTTT; cdr3_aa: CASSQGQGASTDTQYF
j_call: TRBJ1-4; clone_size: NA; v_call: TRBV20-1; d_call: NA; cdr3_nt: TGCAGTGCACCAGGTGATGGAGAAAAACTGTTTTTT; cdr3_aa: CSAPGDGEKLFF
j_call: TRBJ2-1; clone_size: many; v_call: TRBV5-1; d_call: TRBD2; cdr3_nt: TGCGCCAGCAGCACCGGGACTAGCGGGTACAATGAGCAGTTCTTC; cdr3_aa: CASSTGTSGYNEQFF
j_call: TRBJ1-6; clone_size: NA; v_call: TRBV4-2; d_call: NA; cdr3_nt: TGTGCCAGCAGCCAAGCAGGGGCGGATAATTCACCCCTCCACTTT; cdr3_aa: CASSQAGADNSPLHF
j_call: TRBJ2-3; clone_size: NA; v_call: TRBV12-3/TRBV12-4; d_call: NA; cdr3_nt: TGTACCAGCAGCACCGCGACAGGAACATTGGATACGCAGTATTTT; cdr3_aa: CTSSTATGTLDTQYF
j_call: TRBJ2-3; clone_size: few; v_call: TRBV5-1; d_call: TRBD2; cdr3_nt: TGCGCCAGCAGCACGGGACTAGCGGGGGGGAAAGAGATCACAGATACGCAGTATTTT; cdr3_aa: CASSTGLAGGKEITDTQYF
j_call: TRBJ1-2; clone_size: few; v_call: TRBV27; d_call: TRBD1; cdr3_nt: TGTGCCAGCAGTTATCCGACAGGGGATGGCTACACCTTC; cdr3_aa: CASSYPTGDGYTF